Listed below are T cell receptor beta chains from one sample, sequenced in a study of shared clonotypes between healthy human individuals. TCRdb keeps only in-frame clones here, not all; method: immunoSEQ multiplex PCR. The table lists around 990,000 clones, 60% to 80% of them singletons. The sequenced material came from memory CD4+ T cells from PBMCs. Receptor source: a young man in good health. Some clones in this sample may be carry-over from other donors' samples. CDR3s include the opening cysteine and the closing phenylalanine or tryptophan. A D gene is named only where the DNA matches it firmly. Expanded clones are given a class, and other clones once, few, many or no size at all.

.	TRBJ1-3	TRBV9	TRBD1	CASSARGQSSGNTIYF	TGTGCCAGCAGCGCGAGGGGACAGAGCTCTGGAAACACCATATATTTT
.	TRBJ1-2	TRBV11-2	.	CASSPLWGARGYTF	TGTGCCAGCAGCCCCTTGTGGGGGGCGCGGGGCTACACCTTC
.	TRBJ2-3	TRBV9	.	CASSVAWSDLDTQYF	TGTGCCAGCAGCGTAGCCTGGTCCGATCTGGATACGCAGTATTTT
.	TRBJ2-7	TRBV6-5	TRBD1	CASSLDRGAYEQYF	TGTGCCAGCAGTTTAGACAGGGGTGCATACGAGCAGTACTTC
.	TRBJ1-2	TRBV18	TRBD1	CASSQDRGNYGYTF	TGTGCCAGCTCACAGGACAGGGGGAACTATGGCTACACCTTC
few	TRBJ2-6	TRBV29-1	.	CSGYSSGANVLTF	TGCAGCGGCTACTCCTCTGGGGCCAACGTCCTGACTTTC
.	TRBJ1-2	TRBV2	.	CASSEQFNYGYTF	TGTGCCAGCAGTGAGCAGTTTAACTATGGCTACACCTTC
.	TRBJ2-1	TRBV6-1	.	CASSENLAGRWGEQFF	TGTGCCAGCAGTGAAAACTTGGCGGGTAGATGGGGTGAGCAGTTCTTC
many	TRBJ2-7	TRBV28	TRBD1	CASSPPGTGRYEQYF	TGTGCCAGCAGTCCTCCCGGGACAGGGAGGTACGAGCAGTACTTC
.	TRBJ2-1	TRBV5-1	.	CASSLNRLSSYNEQFF	TGCGCCAGCAGCTTGAACAGGCTGAGCTCCTACAATGAGCAGTTCTTC
.	TRBJ2-7	TRBV25-1	TRBD2	CASSDIAGTGQYF	TGTGCCAGCAGTGATATAGCGGGAACGGGGCAGTACTTC
.	TRBJ1-3	TRBV27	.	CASSIGPRNTIYF	TGTGCCAGCAGTATAGGGCCAAGAAACACCATATATTTT
.	TRBJ2-5	TRBV19	.	CASRVVGRNQETQYF	TGTGCCAGTAGAGTGGTCGGACGGAATCAAGAGACCCAGTACTTC
.	TRBJ2-7	TRBV15	TRBD2	CATSRGVAGYFYEQYF	TGTGCCACCAGCAGAGGGGTAGCGGGATATTTCTACGAGCAGTACTTC
few	TRBJ2-5	TRBV10-3	TRBD1	CAITRDREETQYF	TGTGCCATCACCCGGGACAGGGAAGAGACCCAGTACTTC
many	TRBJ2-3	TRBV19	.	CASNRGSDTQYF	TGTGCCAGTAATCGGGGCTCAGATACGCAGTATTTT
.	TRBJ2-7	TRBV10-3	TRBD2	CAISESVGRDVEQYF	TGTGCCATCAGTGAGTCTGTCGGGAGGGACGTCGAGCAGTACTTC